This TCR beta chain is from a study of cytomegalovirus exposure and HLA in healthy donors. Findings and caveats of the study: Previously analyzed data showed that most TCR beta V segments were productive at a frequency of about 90% or about 30%.

V lost 5 bases to trimming and J lost 4 bases, with 11 bases between them. The germline CDR1 and CDR2 sequences are SGHTA and FQGNSA. CDR3 size: 13 residues. In the case of this clone: Its antigen is not identified.

PCR was performed using 60 Vbeta and 13 Jbeta primers. Sequencing used immunoSEQ multiplex PCR; TCRdb keeps in-frame clones, though not all of them. This sample has roughly 150,000 clones, with roughly 82% found just once. The sequence came from a male donor in good health and CMV-seronegative. Sequenced material: PBMCs. The gene calls are TRBV7-2 and TRBJ1-2, with D possibly being TRBD1 (5 bases). The CDR3 here is CASSPSGAYGYTF. CDR3 nucleotides: TGTGCCAGCAGCCCGAGCGGGGCCTATGGCTACACCTTC. Full variable domain (missing parts from reference TRBV7-2 and TRBJ1-2): GAGVSQSPSNKVTEKGKDVELRCDPISGHTALYWYRQSLGQGLEFLIYFQGNSAPDKSGLPSDRFSAERTGGSVSTLTIQRTQQEDSAVYLCASSPSGAYGYTFGSGTRLTVV.